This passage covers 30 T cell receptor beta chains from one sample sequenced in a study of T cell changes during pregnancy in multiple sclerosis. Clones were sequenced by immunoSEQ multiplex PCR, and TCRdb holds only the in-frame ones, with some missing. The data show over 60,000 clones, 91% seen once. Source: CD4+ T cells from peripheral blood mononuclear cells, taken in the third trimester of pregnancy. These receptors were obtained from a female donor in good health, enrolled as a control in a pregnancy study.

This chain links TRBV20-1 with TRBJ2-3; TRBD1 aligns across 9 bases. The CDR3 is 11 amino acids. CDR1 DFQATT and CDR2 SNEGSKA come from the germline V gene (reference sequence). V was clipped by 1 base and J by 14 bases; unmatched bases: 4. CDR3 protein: CSARGDRVGYF. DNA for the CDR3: TGCAGTGCTAGAGGGGACAGGGTGGGGTATTTT.

This chain's CDR3 is CASSYSGRSGNTIYF. The CDR3 DNA reads TGTGCCAGCAGTTACAGCGGTCGCTCTGGAAACACCATATATTTT. The genes are TRBV6-5 and TRBJ1-3; unclear D gene. V was trimmed by 2 bases and J by 0 bases, leaving 8 bases between them. This CDR3 region has 15 residues. Germline CDR1 reads MNHEY; CDR2 reads SVGAGI.

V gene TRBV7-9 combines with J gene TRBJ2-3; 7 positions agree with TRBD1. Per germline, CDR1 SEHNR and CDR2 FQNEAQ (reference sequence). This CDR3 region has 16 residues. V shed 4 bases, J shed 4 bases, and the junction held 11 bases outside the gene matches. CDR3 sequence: CASSSRGPSSPDTQYF. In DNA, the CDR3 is TGTGCCAGCAGCTCTAGGGGGCCTTCCAGCCCAGATACGCAGTATTTT.

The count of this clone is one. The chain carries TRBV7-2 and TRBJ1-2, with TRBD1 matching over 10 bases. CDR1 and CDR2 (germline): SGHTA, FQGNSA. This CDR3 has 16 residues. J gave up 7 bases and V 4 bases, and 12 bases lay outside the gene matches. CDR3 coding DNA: TGTGCCAGCAGCTCCCGGGACAGGGGTGGATTGCGTGGCTACACCTTC. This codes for CASSSRDRGGLRGYTF.

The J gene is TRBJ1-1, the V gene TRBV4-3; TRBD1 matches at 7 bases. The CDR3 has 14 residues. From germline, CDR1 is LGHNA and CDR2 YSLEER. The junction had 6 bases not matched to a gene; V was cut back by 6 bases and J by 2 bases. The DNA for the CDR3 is TGCGCCAGCAGTTTTGGGGACAGAAACACTGAAGCTTTCTTT. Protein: CASSFGDRNTEAFF.

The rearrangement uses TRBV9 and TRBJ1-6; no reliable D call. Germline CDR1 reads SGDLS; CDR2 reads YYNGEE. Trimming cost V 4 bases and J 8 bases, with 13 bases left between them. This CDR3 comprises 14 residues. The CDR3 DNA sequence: TGTGCCAGCAGCTTAGACGGGAGGGATTCACCCCTCCACTTT. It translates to CASSLDGRDSPLHF. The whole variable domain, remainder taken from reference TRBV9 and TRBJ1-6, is DSGVTQTPKHLITATGQRVTLRCSPRSGDLSVYWYQQSLDQGLQFLIQYYNGEERAKGNILERFSAQQFPDLHSELNLSSLELGDSALYFCASSLDGRDSPLHFGNGTRLTVT.

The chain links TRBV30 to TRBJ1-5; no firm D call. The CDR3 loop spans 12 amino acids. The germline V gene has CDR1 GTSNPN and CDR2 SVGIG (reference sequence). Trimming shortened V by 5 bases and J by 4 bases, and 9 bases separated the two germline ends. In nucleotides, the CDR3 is TGTGCCTGGGGACTTGGAAATCAGCCCCAGCATTTT. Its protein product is CAWGLGNQPQHF.

In DNA form, the CDR3 reads TGCGCCAGCAGCCCGAGGACTAGCGGGGGGCAGCACACCGGGGAGCTGTTTTTT. Translation: CASSPRTSGGQHTGELFF. This rearrangement joins TRBV5-1 to TRBJ2-2; 14 bases map to TRBD2. Trimming at V came to 4 bases and at J to 3 bases, leaving 8 bases not matched to a gene. The CDR3 contains 18 residues. Germline assignment: CDR1 SGHRS and CDR2 YFSETQ.

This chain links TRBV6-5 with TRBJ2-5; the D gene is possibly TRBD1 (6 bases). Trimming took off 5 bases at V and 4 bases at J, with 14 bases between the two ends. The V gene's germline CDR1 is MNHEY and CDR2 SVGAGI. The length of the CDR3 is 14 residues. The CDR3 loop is CASSPDRGVETQYF. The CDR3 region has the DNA TGTGCCAGCAGTCCGGACAGAGGGGTAGAGACCCAGTACTTC.

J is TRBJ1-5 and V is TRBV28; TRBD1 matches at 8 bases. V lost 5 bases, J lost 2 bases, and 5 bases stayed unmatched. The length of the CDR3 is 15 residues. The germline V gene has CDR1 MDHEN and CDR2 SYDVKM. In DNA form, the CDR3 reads TGTGCCAGCAGTACCCCGGGACAGGGCAATCAGCCCCAGCATTTT. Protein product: CASSTPGQGNQPQHF.

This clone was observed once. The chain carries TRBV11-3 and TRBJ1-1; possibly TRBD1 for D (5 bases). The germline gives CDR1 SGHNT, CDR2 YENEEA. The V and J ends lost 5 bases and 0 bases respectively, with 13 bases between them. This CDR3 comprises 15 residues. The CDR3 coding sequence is TGTGCCAGCAGCCAAGTCAGGGCTATGAACACTGAAGCTTTCTTT. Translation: CASSQVRAMNTEAFF. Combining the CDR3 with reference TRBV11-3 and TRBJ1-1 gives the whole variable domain EAGVVQSPRYKIIEKKQPVAFWCNPISGHNTLYWYLQNLGQGPELLIRYENEEAVDDSQLPKDRFSAERLKGVDSTLKIQPAELGDSAVYLCASSQVRAMNTEAFFGQGTRLTVV.

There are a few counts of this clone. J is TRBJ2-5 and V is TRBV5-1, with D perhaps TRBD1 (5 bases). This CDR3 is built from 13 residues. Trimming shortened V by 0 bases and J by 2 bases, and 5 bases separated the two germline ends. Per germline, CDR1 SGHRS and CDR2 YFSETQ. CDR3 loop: CASSLGQQETQYF. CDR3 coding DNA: TGCGCCAGCAGCTTGGGACAGCAAGAGACCCAGTACTTC.

In nucleotides, the CDR3 is TGTGCCAGTAGTATGGGGACAGGGGATTCACCCCTCCACTTT. This sequence encodes CASSMGTGDSPLHF. This chain joins TRBV19 and TRBJ1-6; 10 bases agree with TRBD1. Trimming cost V 3 bases and J 8 bases; bases outside gene matches: 1. CDR1 and CDR2 (germline): LNHDA, SQIVND (reference sequence). The CDR3 is 14 residues long.

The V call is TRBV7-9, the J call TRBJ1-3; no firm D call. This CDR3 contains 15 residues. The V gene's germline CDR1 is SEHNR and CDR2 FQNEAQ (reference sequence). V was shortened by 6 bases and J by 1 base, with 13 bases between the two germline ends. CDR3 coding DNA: TGTGCCAGCAGTCAAGACCGCAGGTCTGGAAACACCATATATTTT. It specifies CASSQDRRSGNTIYF.

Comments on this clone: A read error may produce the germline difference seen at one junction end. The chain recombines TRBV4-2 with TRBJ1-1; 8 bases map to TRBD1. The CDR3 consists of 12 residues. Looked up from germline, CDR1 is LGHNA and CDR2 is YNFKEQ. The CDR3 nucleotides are TGTGCCAGCAGCCAAGATGGGACAGGCCATCTCTTT. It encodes CASSQDGTGHLF.

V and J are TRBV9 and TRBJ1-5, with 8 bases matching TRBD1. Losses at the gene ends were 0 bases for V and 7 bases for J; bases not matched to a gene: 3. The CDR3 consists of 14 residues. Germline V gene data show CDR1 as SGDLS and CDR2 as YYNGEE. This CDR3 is CASSVGQGLQPQHF. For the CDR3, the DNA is TGTGCCAGCAGCGTAGGACAGGGGTTGCAGCCCCAGCATTTT.

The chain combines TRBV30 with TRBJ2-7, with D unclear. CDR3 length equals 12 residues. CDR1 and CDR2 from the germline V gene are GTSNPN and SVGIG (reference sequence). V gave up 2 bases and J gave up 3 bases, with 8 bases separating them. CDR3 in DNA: TGTGCCTGGAGTCCCTCTTTCTACGAGCAGTACTTC. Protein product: CAWSPSFYEQYF. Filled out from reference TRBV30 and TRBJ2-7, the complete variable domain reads SQTIHQWPATLVQPVGSPLSLECTVEGTSNPNLYWYRQAAGRGLQLLFYSVGIGQISSEVPQNLSASRPQDRQFILSSKKLLLSDSGFYLCAWSPSFYEQYFGPGTRLTVT.

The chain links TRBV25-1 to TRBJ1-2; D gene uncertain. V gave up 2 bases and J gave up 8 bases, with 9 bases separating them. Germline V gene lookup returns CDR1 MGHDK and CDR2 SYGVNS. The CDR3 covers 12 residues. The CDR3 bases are TGTGCCAGCAGTGAAGAGCCTTGGGGCTACACCTTC. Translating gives CASSEEPWGYTF.

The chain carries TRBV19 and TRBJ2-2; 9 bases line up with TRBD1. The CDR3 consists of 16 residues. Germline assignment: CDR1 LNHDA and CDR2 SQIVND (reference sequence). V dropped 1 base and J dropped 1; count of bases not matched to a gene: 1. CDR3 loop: CASSIGTGVNTGELFF. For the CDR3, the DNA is TGTGCCAGTAGTATAGGGACAGGGGTGAACACCGGGGAGCTGTTTTTT.

The CDR3 region has the DNA TGCGCCAGCAGCTTAGGACAGGGGGCTAGCACCGGGGAGCTGTTTTTT. It specifies CASSLGQGASTGELFF. The genes are TRBV5-1 and TRBJ2-2; 11 bases agree with TRBD1. The CDR3 sequence is 16 residues long. Germline-derived CDR1 and CDR2 are SGHRS and YFSETQ. The V gene end was trimmed by 2 bases and the J gene end by 4 bases; junction bases not matched to a gene: 4.

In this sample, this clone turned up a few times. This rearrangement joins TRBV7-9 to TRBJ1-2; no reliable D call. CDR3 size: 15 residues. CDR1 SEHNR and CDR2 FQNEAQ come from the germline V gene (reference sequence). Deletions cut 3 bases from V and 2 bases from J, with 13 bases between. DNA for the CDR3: TGTGCCAGCAGCTTTGTGGGCAGACTAAACTATGGCTACACCTTC. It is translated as CASSFVGRLNYGYTF.

CDR3 amino acids: CASSLERTAFNQPQHF. The CDR3, as DNA: TGTGCCAGCAGCTTAGAGAGGACAGCATTCAATCAGCCCCAGCATTTT. The chain joins TRBV11-2 to TRBJ1-5; possible D gene TRBD1, 6 bases. Between the trimmed V and J ends, which lost 0 bases and 3 bases, there was a span of 12 bases. The CDR3 runs 16 residues. Germline-derived CDR1 and CDR2 are SGHAT and FQNNGV. The complete variable domain, with remaining parts taken from reference TRBV11-2 and TRBJ1-5, reads EAGVAQSPRYKIIEKRQSVAFWCNPISGHATLYWYQQILGQGPKLLIQFQNNGVVDDSQLPKDRFSAERLKGVDSTLKIQPAKLEDSAVYLCASSLERTAFNQPQHFGDGTRLSIL.

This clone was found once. The DNA of the CDR3 is TGTGCCAGCAGCTTCCAGACTAGCGGGGGGGCCCCAGAGACCCAGTACTTC. Amino acid sequence: CASSFQTSGGAPETQYF. This chain joins TRBV7-2 and TRBJ2-5; 14 bases align to TRBD2. From germline, CDR1 is SGHTA and CDR2 FQGNSA. The CDR3 is 17 residues long. V was clipped by 3 bases and J by 4 bases; unmatched bases: 7.

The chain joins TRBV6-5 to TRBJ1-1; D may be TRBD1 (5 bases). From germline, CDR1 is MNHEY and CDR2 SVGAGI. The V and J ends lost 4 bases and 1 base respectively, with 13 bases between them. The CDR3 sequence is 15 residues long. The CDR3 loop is CASSSLGGRNTEAFF. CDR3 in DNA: TGTGCCAGCAGTTCTTTGGGGGGAAGGAACACTGAAGCTTTCTTT.

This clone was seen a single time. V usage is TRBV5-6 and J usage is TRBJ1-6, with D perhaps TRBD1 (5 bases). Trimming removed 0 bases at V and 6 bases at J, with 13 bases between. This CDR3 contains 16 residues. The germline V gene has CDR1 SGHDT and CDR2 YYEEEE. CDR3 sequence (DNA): TGTGCCAGCAGCTTGGGGCCCCAGGGATCTAATTCACCCCTCCACTTT. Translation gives CASSLGPQGSNSPLHF.

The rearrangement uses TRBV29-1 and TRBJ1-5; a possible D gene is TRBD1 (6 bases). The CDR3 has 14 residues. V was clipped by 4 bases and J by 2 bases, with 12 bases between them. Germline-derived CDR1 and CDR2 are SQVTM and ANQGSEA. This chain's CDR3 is CSVGGPSGNQPQHF. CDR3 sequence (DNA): TGCAGCGTTGGGGGGCCGTCGGGCAATCAGCCCCAGCATTTT.

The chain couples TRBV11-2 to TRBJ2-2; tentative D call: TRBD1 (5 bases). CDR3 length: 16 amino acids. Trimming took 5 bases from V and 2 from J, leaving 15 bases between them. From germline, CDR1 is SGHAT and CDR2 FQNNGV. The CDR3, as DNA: TGTGCCAGCAGCCTCACTTCAGGGAAAAACACCGGGGAGCTGTTTTTT. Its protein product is CASSLTSGKNTGELFF.

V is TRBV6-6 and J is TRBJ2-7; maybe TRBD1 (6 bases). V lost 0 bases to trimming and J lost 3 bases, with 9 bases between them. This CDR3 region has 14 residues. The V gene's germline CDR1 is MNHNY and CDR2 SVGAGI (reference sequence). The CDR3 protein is CASSYSGQNYEQYF. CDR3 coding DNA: TGTGCCAGCAGTTACTCGGGACAAAACTACGAGCAGTACTTC.

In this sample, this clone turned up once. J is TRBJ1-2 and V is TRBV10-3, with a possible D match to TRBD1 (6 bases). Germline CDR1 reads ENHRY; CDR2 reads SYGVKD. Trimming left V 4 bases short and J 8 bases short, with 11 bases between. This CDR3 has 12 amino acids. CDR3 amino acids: CAISGTDQGYTF. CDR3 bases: TGTGCCATCAGTGGGACAGATCAGGGCTACACCTTC.

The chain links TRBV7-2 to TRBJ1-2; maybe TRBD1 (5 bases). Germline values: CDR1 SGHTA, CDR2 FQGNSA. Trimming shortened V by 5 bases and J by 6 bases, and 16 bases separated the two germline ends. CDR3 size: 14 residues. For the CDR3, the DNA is TGTGCCAGCAGCCCTGGGCGGGGCACTCATGGCTACACCTTC. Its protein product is CASSPGRGTHGYTF.